This TCR beta chain is drawn from a study of cytomegalovirus exposure and HLA in healthy donors (dated by TCRdb to the late 2010s). Broadly, across the study: An earlier analysis of some 600 of the donors reported approximately 260 Gb of sequence data and 95 million to 130 million unique TCR beta sequences obtained from about 200 million T cells. Rather than using new phenotypic data, the later analysis identified candidate immune exposures from TCR beta sequences and from how often those sequences occurred across donors. The genetic ancestry cluster associated with self-reported Caucasian donors included 65% to 90% of the roughly 400 genotyped donors. An earlier analysis of 587 of the donors applied high-throughput TCR beta sequencing to assess whether each TCR beta V gene segment acted as functional or pseudogenic. Four to six DR-DQ haplotypes were handled as single units for association and clustering, since linkage in the cohort was strong. The study profiled the T cell repertoires of more than 500 subjects by immunosequencing and related them to cytomegalovirus serostatus. On average, 235,054 unique TCR beta nucleotide sequences were sequenced per donor among 398 genotyped donors of the cohort, with roughly 20% of those sequences being non-productive. The number of donors typed differed by locus, with about 629-630 for A, B, C, DRB1 and DQB1, roughly 550 for DQA1, 600 to 610 for DPA1, and some 470 for DPB1. Every repertoire in the discovery cohort had been generated on one and the same sequencing platform. Donor age, sex, ethnicity and CMV serostatus were compiled alongside the repertoire data. Along with the roughly 670-subject first cohort, a separate validation cohort of about 110 different subjects was used. The study was designed to test whether signatures of past pathogen exposure could be identified by cataloging public T cell receptors. An early release that covered about 600 HLA-typed donors contained approximately 300 gigabases of sequencing data and 65 million to 100 million unique TCR sequences. A later genetic analysis took genome-wide SNP genotypes for about 65% of the 666 donors and used that subset as a discovery cohort. The study combined high-throughput TCR immunosequencing, statistical association of individual TCRs with disease status, and machine learning to predict cytomegalovirus infection status. In a later analysis, previously published TCR beta repertoires from more than 500 donors were re-analyzed and high-resolution HLA genotyping was added so that TCR occurrence patterns could be studied. HLA typing covered class I and class II loci at four-digit resolution.

V loses 6 bases at its end and J loses 3 bases; junction bases beyond the gene matches: 4. CDR1 and CDR2 (MNHEY, SVGAGI) derive from the germline V gene. Measured from the cysteine to the phenylalanine, the CDR3 is 15 residues long. The sequence is cut down to CDR3 DNA, 45 bases in frame from base 1. The library was generated by the immunoSEQ multiplex PCR assay. A mixture of 60 forward primers for TCR Vbeta segments and 13 reverse primers for TCR Jbeta segments was used in the multiplex PCR. A multiplex PCR assay on genomic DNA amplified the CDR3 region of rearranged TCR beta genes. The amplified TCR beta libraries were sequenced on the Illumina HiSeq System as 87-base-pair reads. The source study handled its data this way. In a later analysis, around 80 million unique TCR beta chains were counted across the 666 repertoires, and roughly 9.9 million of these chains were shared by at least two donors. Raw reads were error-corrected and collapsed into unique sequences by a nearest-neighbor algorithm in which closely related sequences were merged to remove PCR and sequencing errors. To assign V, D and J gene segments, CDR3 sequences were aligned to IMGT reference sequences. For a sequence to be retained, a match of at least six nucleotides was required to both a V gene segment and a J gene segment. A rearrangement was called productive if the CDR3 had no stop codons and remained in frame with V and J, and every other rearrangement was called non-productive. Following IMGT convention, CDR3 was defined as the stretch from the second conserved V-encoded cysteine to the conserved J-encoded phenylalanine. In an earlier analysis of more than 550 of the donors, sequences lacking an unambiguous match to a single V gene segment were excluded. An earlier analysis of about 590 of the donors classified V segments as functional when productive rearrangements were above 56.7% and as segregating when the standard deviation between donors was above 5%. A statistical classification framework was built for diagnosing cytomegalovirus status from the catalog of TCR beta chain sequences. In a later analysis, TCR nucleotide sequences were compared against IMGT/GENE-DB human TR gene sequences so that V and J genes could be assigned. In a later analysis, CDR3 sequences and most-parsimonious VDJ recombination scenarios were assigned using the TCRdist pipeline. In a later analysis, every TCR beta chain was defined by the combination of its CDR3 amino acid sequence and its V-gene family, and reads without a unique V-gene family were dropped. A later analysis removed several hundred highly shared, low-generation-probability nucleotide sequences to deal with suspected cross-contamination and a sequencing artifact. In a later analysis, a clonal expansion index was calculated for each public chain from normalized within-repertoire ranks of inferred template counts. A later analysis computed generation probabilities with a VDJ recombination model fitted to out-of-frame rearrangements, and checked the results against IGoR. A later analysis scored TCR-TCR, TCR-HLA and TCR-CMV co-occurrence with hypergeometric tests, applying a repertoire-size bias correction to TCR pairs. False discovery rates were estimated in a later analysis by permuting HLA or CMV assignments 20 times. In a later analysis, co-occurring TCRs were grouped with DBSCAN, and TCRdist sequence similarity was added when clustering was performed within HLA-allele-positive subsets. Co-occurrence clustering excluded repertoires with fewer than 30,000 or more than 120,000 public chains, plus five with anomalous nucleotide sharing. TCRdb mirrors the immuneACCESS table, restricted to in-frame sequences. Some clones are absent from its copies; in checked studies, under half trace to an unresolved V gene, and the reason for the others is unknown. The D gene and trimming were derived from the DNA, and the V and J assignments and clone size from that table. Recorded for this sample are about 120,000 clones; approximately 78% of them occurred a single time. Together, the top ten hold roughly 1.5% of the sample.

This clone was counted a few times. Its antigen remains undetermined. Per-nucleotide qualities are absent, and no much larger clonotype sits a single base away. In total, fewer than 750 healthy bone marrow donors made up the cohort. All cohort members were sampled while nominally healthy, although unrecorded immune exposures were likely present. The donor was CMV seronegative and was included in the group of around 320 seronegative cohort members. Each donor provided a peripheral blood sample, and peripheral blood mononuclear cells were used for TCR beta sequencing. Genomic DNA extraction from the blood cell samples was performed with the Qiagen DNeasy Blood Extraction Kit. Study-wide conclusions, independent of this receptor: Correlated functional status among segregating V segments might reflect linkage disequilibrium, but an unknown experimental factor could not be ruled out. According to a later analysis, parvovirus B19, influenza, CMV and Epstein-Barr virus appeared linked to several top co-occurrence clusters. The earlier analysis of fewer than 750 of the donors excluded fewer than 20 rarely observed V segments, including chromosome 9 orphons, because counts were too low. The presence/absence analyses assumed that sequencing depth was roughly uniform across donors, and that assumption may not be true. Across donors, most TCR sequences were observed very rarely, whereas some public TCRs were present in many individuals. In vitro tests confirmed that a few of the cytomegalovirus-associated TCR beta chains recognize cytomegalovirus antigens. A later analysis found that most CMV-associated TCR beta chains appeared HLA-restricted, with HLA associations seemingly driven largely by CMV exposure. Broadly in line with IMGT annotations, most TCR beta V segments showed up in productive rearrangements about 87% or about 30% of the time in an earlier analysis of several hundred of the donors. In a later analysis, about 16,000 TCR beta sequences were associated with specific HLA alleles at a false discovery rate of 0.05. A group of highly shared sequence variants was considered likely to be a technical artifact of the sequencing pipeline. Some IMGT-functional V segments, including TRBV6-2 and TRBV6-3, could not be told apart with the 87-base-pair reads, so those segments were excluded. A later genetic analysis associated a missense DCLRE1C variant with V-gene and J-gene trimming of TCR beta chains, and an independent cohort replicated the association. The only immune exposure information available for the cohort was CMV serostatus. A further reported finding was that TCR beta sequences accurately predicted the HLA-A and HLA-B alleles for most subjects in the first cohort. This cohort had only TCR beta chains sequenced, and the lack of alpha or paired-chain data limited which features could be detected. HLA typing was unavailable for some donors at each locus, so association tests used only the typed subset. The classifier was reported to diagnose cytomegalovirus status with high specificity and sensitivity in both the original and validation cohorts. When HLA alleles, especially DR and DQ, strongly co-occurred, TCR associations were difficult to assign to individual alleles. Compared with equally common non-associated chains, HLA-associated TCR beta chains in a later analysis were more clonally expanded and had lower generation probabilities. In a later genetic analysis, fewer N-insertions in productive TCRs were reported among donors in an Asian-associated ancestry cluster than the roughly 700-donor mean. The authors suggested that the approach could potentially be extended to other disease states and immunological phenotypes. The study gave a list of roughly 150 TCR beta chains associated with cytomegalovirus. In a later analysis, TCR association rates were found to vary across HLA loci, with the most associated TCRs seen for DRB1 alleles and the fewest for HLA-C alleles.

The sequence derives from a female donor in good health and CMV-seronegative. The rearrangement combines TRBV6-5 with TRBJ2-2; the central 10 bases match TRBD1. The material sequenced was PBMCs. The DNA reads as follows: TGTGCCAGCAGCCCGGGACAGGGGTACACCGGGGAGCTGTTTTTT. It translates to CASSPGQGYTGELFF.